The 8 T cell receptor beta chains reported below all come from one sample, sequenced in a study of blood T cell repertoires in COVID-19. The method was immunoSEQ multiplex PCR; TCRdb's version includes in-frame clones alone and lacks a portion of them. The top ten hold about 4% of the sample, which has some 50,000 clones, approximately 84% seen once. The sample consisted of peripheral blood. The receptors stem from a middle-aged man with active COVID-19.

The gene calls are TRBV5-1 and TRBJ1-1; TRBD1 matches at 9 bases. This CDR3 has 14 amino acids. Germline V gene data show CDR1 as SGHRS and CDR2 as YFSETQ. V lost 3 bases to trimming and J lost 2 bases; unmatched junction nucleotides: 2. As DNA, the CDR3 is TGCGCCAGCAGCTCGGGACAGGGTAACACTGAAGCTTTCTTT. Encoded protein: CASSSGQGNTEAFF.

The V call is TRBV11-3, the J call TRBJ2-7; TRBD1 might be the D (6 bases). The CDR3 runs to 13 residues. From germline, CDR1 is SGHNT and CDR2 YENEEA. Trimming left V 5 bases short and J 0 bases short, with 8 bases between. Written as DNA, the CDR3 is TGTGCCAGCAGCCGGGACACCTCCTACGAGCAGTACTTC. Translated, it gives CASSRDTSYEQYF.

The genes are TRBV29-1 and TRBJ2-7; TRBD2 is a possible D gene (7 bases). Trimming left V 4 bases short and J 2 bases short, with 12 bases between. The CDR3 has 13 amino acids. The germline CDR1 and CDR2 sequences are SQVTM and ANQGSEA. The CDR3 protein is CSVGGGETYEQYF. DNA of the CDR3: TGCAGCGTTGGGGGGGGCGAAACCTACGAGCAGTACTTC.

The chain couples TRBV6-5 to TRBJ1-5; D not certain. V lost 2 bases and J lost 5, with 10 bases in between. The CDR3 extends over 14 amino acids. CDR1 and CDR2 from the germline V gene are MNHEY and SVGAGI. The CDR3 DNA reads as TGTGCCAGCAGTTACGACGGCGGGGATCAGCCCCAGCATTTT. Its translation: CASSYDGGDQPQHF.

A few counts support this clone. This chain uses TRBV10-3 with TRBJ2-7; 9 bases map to TRBD2. Trimming at V came to 10 bases and at J to 6 bases, leaving 13 bases not matched to a gene. CDR1 is ENHRY and CDR2 is SYGVKD in the germline V gene. This CDR3 is built from 14 residues. CDR3 residues: CATRPSGVTAEQYF. CDR3 sequence (DNA): TGTGCCACGAGGCCTAGCGGGGTCACTGCCGAGCAGTACTTC.

This clone was observed many times. The chain links TRBV3-1 (or the pseudogene TRBV3-2) to TRBJ1-5; TRBD1 agrees at 11 bases. The trim removed 1 base at V and 5 bases at J, leaving 4 bases unmatched. Germline V CDR1 and CDR2: LGHDT, YNNKEL (reference sequence). CDR3 size: 16 residues. The CDR3 spells CASSQGDRGGDQPQHF. The DNA of the CDR3 is TGTGCCAGCAGCCAAGGGGACAGGGGGGGGGATCAGCCCCAGCATTTT.

This chain links TRBV7-6 with TRBJ2-7; 7 bases map to TRBD1. CDR3 length: 13 amino acids. CDR1 is SGHVS, CDR2 FNYEAQ, per germline. Germline trimming cut 5 bases from V and 3 bases from J; bases unmatched to any gene: 4. CDR3 protein: CASSPGQFYEQYF. The CDR3 DNA is TGTGCCAGCAGCCCGGGACAGTTCTACGAGCAGTACTTC.

The chain employs TRBV28 and TRBJ2-3; 10 positions agree with TRBD1. CDR3 length: 14 amino acids. From germline, CDR1 is MDHEN and CDR2 SYDVKM. Trimming at V came to 9 bases and at J to 3 bases, leaving 6 bases not matched to a gene. The CDR3 bases are TGTGCCAGTAACCGGGACAGGGGAACAGATACGCAGTATTTT. It is translated as CASNRDRGTDTQYF. Full variable domain (rest looked up from reference TRBV28 and TRBJ2-3): DVKVTQSSRYLVKRTGEKVFLECVQDMDHENMFWYRQDPGLGLRLIYFSYDVKMKEKGDIPEGYSVSREKKERFSLILESASTNQTSMYLCASNRDRGTDTQYFGPGTRLTVL.